This T cell receptor (beta chain) was documented in a study of blood T cell repertoires in COVID-19. V was trimmed by 4 bases and J by 2 bases, leaving 25 bases between them. This CDR3 spans 19 amino acids. Germline CDR1 reads LGHNA; CDR2 reads YNFKEQ. Profiling relied on immunoSEQ multiplex PCR, and the TCRdb table lists in-frame clones only, not all of them. This sample has roughly 74,000 clones; around four fifths occur once, and the top ten carry over 35%. The chain recombines TRBV4-2 with TRBJ2-3, with D perhaps matching TRBD2 (7 bases). The sample consisted of peripheral blood. The TCR comes from a man between 65 and 85 years old with acute or convalescent COVID-19. The CDR3 protein is CASSPGEASGRLNTDTQYF. The DNA of the CDR3 is TGTGCCAGCAGCCCAGGGGAGGCTAGCGGACGACTTAACACAGATACGCAGTATTTT.